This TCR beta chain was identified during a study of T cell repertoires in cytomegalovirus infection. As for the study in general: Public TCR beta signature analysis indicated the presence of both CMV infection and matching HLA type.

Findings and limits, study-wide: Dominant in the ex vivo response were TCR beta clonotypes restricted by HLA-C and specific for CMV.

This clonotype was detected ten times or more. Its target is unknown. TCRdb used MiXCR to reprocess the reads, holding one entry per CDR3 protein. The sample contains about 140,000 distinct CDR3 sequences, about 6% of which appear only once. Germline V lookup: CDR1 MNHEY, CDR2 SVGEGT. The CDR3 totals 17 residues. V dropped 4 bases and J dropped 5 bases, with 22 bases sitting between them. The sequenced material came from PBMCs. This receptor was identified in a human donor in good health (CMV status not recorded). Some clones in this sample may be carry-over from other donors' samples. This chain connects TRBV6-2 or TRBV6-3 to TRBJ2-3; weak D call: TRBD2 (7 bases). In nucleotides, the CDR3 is TGTGCCAGCAGTTCCCCCCCCCCGCGGGGGCGGCGAGATACGCAGTATTTT. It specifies CASSSPPPRGRRDTQYF.